Following are 9 T cell receptor beta chains from one sample sequenced in a study of T cell repertoires in cytomegalovirus infection. TCRdb analysed the reads with MiXCR anew, one entry per CDR3 protein. The data show 150,000 or so distinct CDR3 sequences, with about a quarter seen just once and approximately 11% held by the top ten. Specimen: PBMCs. These receptors were taken from a human donor in good health (CMV status not recorded). Some clones in this sample may be carry-over from other donors' samples.

This clonotype was observed a few times. The chain's CDR3 is CASSVVGDSSYEQYF. The CDR3 DNA follows: TGTGCCAGTAGTGTCGTAGGGGACAGTTCCTACGAGCAGTACTTC. The chain combines TRBV19 with TRBJ2-7; 7 bases are shared with TRBD1. Germline CDR1 is LNHDA and CDR2 is SQIVND (reference sequence). After removal of 5 bases from V and 1 base from J, the junction contained 8 bases not matched to a gene. The CDR3 is 15 residues long. The variable domain in full, completed from reference TRBV19 and TRBJ2-7, reads DGGITQSPKYLFRKEGQNVTLSCEQNLNHDAMYWYRQDPGQGLRLIYYSQIVNDFQKGDIAEGYSVSREKKESFPLTVTSAQKNPTAFYLCASSVVGDSSYEQYFGPGTRLTVT.

CDR3 protein: CASSSDGGELFF. The CDR3 coding sequence is TGTGCCAGCAGCTCTGACGGGGGGGAGCTGTTTTTT. This rearrangement joins TRBV7-9 to TRBJ2-2; D unclear. The CDR3 is 12 residues long. Per germline, CDR1 SEHNR and CDR2 FQNEAQ (reference sequence). V lost 4 bases and J 8 bases, leaving 8 bases between the germline ends.

The chain employs TRBV5-1 and TRBJ1-6; possibly TRBD1 for D (6 bases). From germline, CDR1 is SGHRS and CDR2 YFSETQ. Between the trimmed V and J ends, which lost 4 bases and 3 bases, there was a span of 14 bases. The CDR3 has 16 amino acids. CDR3 amino acids: CASSPSSDSYNSPLHF. The CDR3 DNA follows: TGCGCCAGCAGCCCGTCTTCGGACAGCTATAATTCACCCCTCCACTTT. The full variable domain, rest sourced from reference TRBV5-1 and TRBJ1-6, is KAGVTQTPRYLIKTRGQQVTLSCSPISGHRSVSWYQQTPGQGLQFLFEYFSETQRNKGNFPGRFSGRQFSNSRSEMNVSTLELGDSALYLCASSPSSDSYNSPLHFGNGTRLTVT.

This clonotype was counted a few times. The rearrangement joins TRBV10-3 to TRBJ2-7, with D hard to call. In germline, CDR1 is ENHRY, CDR2 SYGVKD. This CDR3 spans 13 amino acids. V gave up 3 bases and J gave up 1 base, with 7 bases separating them. CDR3 coding DNA: TGTGCCATCAGTGATCCCCCATCCTACGAGCAGTACTTC. The encoded protein is CAISDPPSYEQYF.

This clonotype has ten or more counts. DNA of the CDR3: TGTGCCAGCAGCTTAGATCGACGCACAGATACGCAGTATTTT. It is translated as CASSLDRRTDTQYF. The V call is TRBV7-2, the J call TRBJ2-3; D unclear. The CDR3 length is 14 residues. V was clipped by 1 base and J by 1 base, with 6 bases between them. Germline V gene sequence: CDR1 SGHTA, CDR2 FQGNSA.

This clonotype was picked up a small number of times. V is TRBV20-1 and J is TRBJ2-2; 7 bases agree with TRBD1. Trimming took 1 base from V and 1 from J; bases not matched to a gene: 9. The CDR3 contains 17 residues. Germline-derived CDR1 and CDR2 are DFQATT and SNEGSKA (reference sequence). The CDR3 coding sequence is TGCAGTGCTAGAGCCAGAGGGGGACAGAGGAACACCGGGGAGCTGTTTTTT. This sequence encodes CSARARGGQRNTGELFF.

This clonotype showed up many times. The CDR3 region has the DNA TGTGCCAGCAGCCAGACAGGGGGCGTAAGCACTGAAGCTTTCTTT. Translated, it gives CASSQTGGVSTEAFF. The gene calls are TRBV7-9 and TRBJ1-1, with TRBD1 matching over 10 bases. Trimming removed 5 bases from V and 4 bases from J; junction bases left unmatched: 7. The length of the CDR3 is 15 residues. CDR1 and CDR2 from the germline V gene are SEHNR and FQNEAQ (reference sequence).

This clonotype was counted between two and nine times. Germline is not matched at one junction end, which may reflect a read error. The chain combines TRBV7-7 with TRBJ2-2, with D possibly matching TRBD1 (5 bases). The CDR3 has 15 amino acids. Germline V gene sequence: CDR1 SSHAT, CDR2 FNYEAQ (reference sequence). CDR3 sequence reads: CASSLLDVGPGELFF. The DNA of the CDR3 is TGTGCTAGCAGCTTGTTGGACGTGGGGCCCGGGGAGCTGTTTTTT.

The J gene is TRBJ2-7, the V gene TRBV29-1, with 7 bases fitting TRBD1. Germline loops: CDR1 SQVTM, CDR2 ANQGSEA. The CDR3 consists of 12 residues. The junction had 6 bases not matched to a gene; V was cut back by 8 bases and J by 2 bases. The CDR3 coding sequence is TGCAGCCTTAGGGACAGTACCTACGAGCAGTACTTC. It translates to CSLRDSTYEQYF.